This T cell receptor (beta chain) was sequenced during a study of blood T cell repertoires in COVID-19. Whole-study context: Samples came from the United States, Italy and Spain, spanning acute and convalescent COVID-19. T cells, B-cell-depleted T cells, or PBMCs provided the cDNA or gDNA that served as material.

The CDR3 runs to 13 residues. V lost 3 bases, J lost 3 bases, and 8 bases lay in between. CDR1 and CDR2 from the germline V gene are MNHEY and SMNVEV (reference sequence). Per the original data handling: Nucleated cell number was recorded as an estimate derived from reference gene primer amplification. Libraries were prepared by immunoSEQ multiplex PCR; TCRdb keeps only in-frame clonotypes and omits some of them. That table gives V, J and clone size, and the DNA gave D and trimming. In the table there are 200,000 to 250,000 clones, nearly 90% of which are singletons. Sequenced sample: peripheral blood. V is TRBV27 and J is TRBJ1-2; D unresolved. This clonotype was sampled from a woman in her thirties or forties who had recovered from COVID-19. The DNA for the CDR3 is TGTGCCAGCAGTTTTCACCGGGACTATGGCTACACCTTC. Its protein product is CASSFHRDYGYTF.